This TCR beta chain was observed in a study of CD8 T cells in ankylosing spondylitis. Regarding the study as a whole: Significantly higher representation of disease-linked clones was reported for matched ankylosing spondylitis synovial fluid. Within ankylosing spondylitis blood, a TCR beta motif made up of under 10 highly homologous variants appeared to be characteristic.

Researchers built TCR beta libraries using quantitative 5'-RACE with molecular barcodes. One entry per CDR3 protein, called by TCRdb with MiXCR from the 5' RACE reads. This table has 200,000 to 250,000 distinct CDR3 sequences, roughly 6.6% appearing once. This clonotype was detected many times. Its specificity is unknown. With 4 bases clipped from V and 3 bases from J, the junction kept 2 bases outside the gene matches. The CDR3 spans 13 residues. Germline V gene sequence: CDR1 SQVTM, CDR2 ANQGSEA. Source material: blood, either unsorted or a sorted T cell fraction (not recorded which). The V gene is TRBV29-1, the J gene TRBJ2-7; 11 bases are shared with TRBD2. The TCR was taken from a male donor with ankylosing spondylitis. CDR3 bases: TGCAGCGTTGTAACTAGCGGGGGCTACGAGCAGTACTTC. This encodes CSVVTSGGYEQYF.